This passage covers 10 T cell receptor beta chains from one sample sequenced in a study of cytomegalovirus exposure and HLA in healthy donors. Primers included in the PCR were 60 Vbeta and 13 Jbeta primers. Produced via immunoSEQ multiplex PCR; TCRdb's table is partial and in-frame only. The table has 110,000 or so clones, 65% to 85% seen once. Sequenced: PBMCs. These receptors were collected from a woman younger than 30 in good health and CMV-seronegative.

The chain uses TRBV9 and TRBJ1-2, with a tentative D call TRBD1 (5 bases). The V end was cut by 0 bases, the J end by 1 base, with 13 bases between. This CDR3 contains 16 residues. Germline V gene lookup returns CDR1 SGDLS and CDR2 YYNGEE. The CDR3 DNA follows: TGTGCCAGCAGCGTAGGACAGAAGAAAGATAACTATGGCTACACCTTC. It specifies CASSVGQKKDNYGYTF.

This chain uses TRBV7-9 with TRBJ2-1; 8 bases agree with TRBD2. V trimming: 1 base; J trimming: 7 bases; junction bases outside the gene matches: 12. The germline V gene encodes CDR1 SEHNR and CDR2 FQNEAQ (reference sequence). The CDR3 length is 17 residues. The CDR3 region is CASSLGGLAGVLNEQFF. CDR3 sequence (DNA): TGTGCCAGCAGCTTAGGAGGACTAGCCGGAGTATTGAATGAGCAGTTCTTC.

The rearrangement links TRBV11-2 to TRBJ2-7; TRBD2 matches 9 bases. The length of the CDR3 is 14 residues. Germline-derived CDR1 and CDR2 are SGHAT and FQNNGV. V shed 3 bases, J shed 4 bases, and the junction held 4 bases outside the gene matches. DNA of the CDR3: TGTGCCAGCAGCTTGCGGACTAGCGCTTACGAGCAGTACTTC. This sequence encodes CASSLRTSAYEQYF.

DNA of the CDR3: TGTGCCAGCAGCATGACAGTTATGAACACTGAAGCTTTCTTT. Protein product: CASSMTVMNTEAFF. This chain links TRBV7-8 with TRBJ1-1; D might be TRBD1 (5 bases). The V and J ends lost 5 bases and 0 bases respectively, with 10 bases between them. The CDR3 is 14 residues long. Per germline, CDR1 SGHVS and CDR2 FQNEAQ.

The J gene is TRBJ2-7, the V gene TRBV27, with TRBD2 matching 14 bases. Germline CDR1 MNHEY, CDR2 SMNVEV (reference sequence). CDR3 length equals 15 residues. The V gene end was trimmed by 5 bases and the J gene end by 7 bases; junction bases not matched to a gene: 7. In DNA, the CDR3 is TGTGCCAGCAGTCGGTCGGGACTAGCGGGAGCGGAGCAGTACTTC. Its translation: CASSRSGLAGAEQYF.

The chain links TRBV5-6 to TRBJ2-5, with D uncertain. Gene TRBJ2-7 matches the end of the DNA better, so the J call may be wrong. Germline values: CDR1 SGHDT, CDR2 YYEEEE. This CDR3 spans 13 amino acids. For the CDR3, the DNA is TGTGCCAGCAGGTCTCCAGGCCGGAACGAGCAGTACTTC. Amino acids: CASRSPGRNEQYF.

The chain recombines TRBV21-1 with TRBJ2-1; whether TRBD2, the table's D call, matches the DNA was not checked. TRBV21-1 is noted as a pseudogene. The CDR3 runs to 16 residues. As DNA, the CDR3 is TGTGCCAGCAGCAAAGTTAGTGGGAGCTCCTACAATGAGCAGTTCTTC. This sequence encodes CASSKVSGSSYNEQFF.

In its sample, this clone ranks as medium-sized. V and J are TRBV7-6 and TRBJ2-3, with 10 bases aligning to TRBD2. Germline lookup yields CDR1 SGHVS and CDR2 FNYEAQ. Trimming took 1 base from V and 6 from J; bases not matched to a gene: 7. The CDR3 is 16 residues long. The CDR3 DNA reads as TGTGCCAGCAGCTTAGAAGCGGGGGGGCGTGTGGATACGCAGTATTTT. Translating it yields CASSLEAGGRVDTQYF. The full variable domain, in which reference TRBV7-6 and TRBJ2-3 provide the parts outside the CDR3, is GAGVSQSPRYKVTKRGQDVALRCDPISGHVSLYWYRQALGQGPEFLTYFNYEAQQDKSGLPNDRFSAERPEGSISTLTIQRTEQRDSAMYRCASSLEAGGRVDTQYFGPGTRLTVL.

The chain employs TRBV2 and TRBJ2-1; a weak D match, TRBD1 (5 bases). The CDR3 totals 12 residues. The germline gives CDR1 SNHLY, CDR2 FYNNEI. Trimming cost V 7 bases and J 8 bases, with 12 bases left between them. CDR3 in amino acids: CASKDTVYEQFF. The CDR3, as DNA: TGTGCCAGCAAGGACACGGTATATGAGCAGTTCTTC.

The table lists this clone with a few counts. This rearrangement joins TRBV6-1 to TRBJ2-7; TRBD2 aligns across 8 bases. The CDR3 consists of 15 residues. V was clipped by 2 bases and J by 5 bases; unmatched bases: 8. Germline V CDR1 and CDR2: MNHNS, SASEGT. In nucleotides, the CDR3 is TGTGCCAGCAGTGAATCAACGGGAGGGCACGACGAGCAGTACTTC. The encoded protein is CASSESTGGHDEQYF.